Below, one T cell receptor beta chain is given with its context. The target antigen is unknown. Sequencing used immunoSEQ multiplex PCR; TCRdb keeps in-frame clones, though not all of them. The table lists under 1,900,000 clones, 98% of them singletons. The donors were adults (healthy and HIV-negative) with no recent acute infections or vaccinations. The record originates from a study of shared clonotypes between healthy human individuals. General study findings and limits: When naive CD4 clonotypes were compared across a handful of donors, 4% to 5.5% were shared. Non-shared clonotypes had lower generation probabilities than those shared by all four donors.

This CDR3 region has 16 residues. The germline gives CDR1 LGHNA, CDR2 YSLEER. V was clipped by 0 bases and J by 2 bases; unmatched bases: 5. The sequence derives from a man under 40 in good health. The specimen sequenced was naive CD4+ T cells sorted from blood. The subset here: CD45RA+ positively selected. This chain uses TRBV4-3 with TRBJ2-3, with TRBD1 identical over 7 bases. The chain's CDR3 is CASSQDTGVSTDTQYF. CDR3 nucleotide sequence: TGCGCCAGCAGCCAAGATACAGGGGTATCCACAGATACGCAGTATTTT.